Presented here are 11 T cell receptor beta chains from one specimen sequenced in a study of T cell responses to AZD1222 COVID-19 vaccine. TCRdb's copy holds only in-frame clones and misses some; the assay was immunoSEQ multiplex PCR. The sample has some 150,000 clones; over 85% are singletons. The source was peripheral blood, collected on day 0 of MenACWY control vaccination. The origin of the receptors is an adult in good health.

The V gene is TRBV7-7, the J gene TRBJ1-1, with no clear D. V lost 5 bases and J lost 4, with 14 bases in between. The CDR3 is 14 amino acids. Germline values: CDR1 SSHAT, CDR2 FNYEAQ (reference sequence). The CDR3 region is CASSPLQIGTEAFF. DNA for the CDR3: TGTGCCAGCAGCCCTCTCCAAATTGGCACTGAAGCTTTCTTT.

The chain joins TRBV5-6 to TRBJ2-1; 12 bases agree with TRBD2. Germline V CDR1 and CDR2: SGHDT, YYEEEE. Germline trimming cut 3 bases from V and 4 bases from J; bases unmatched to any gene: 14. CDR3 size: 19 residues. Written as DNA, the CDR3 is TGTGCCAGCAGCTCAGGGACTAGCGGGCTTATAGTAGTATACAATGAGCAGTTCTTC. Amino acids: CASSSGTSGLIVVYNEQFF.

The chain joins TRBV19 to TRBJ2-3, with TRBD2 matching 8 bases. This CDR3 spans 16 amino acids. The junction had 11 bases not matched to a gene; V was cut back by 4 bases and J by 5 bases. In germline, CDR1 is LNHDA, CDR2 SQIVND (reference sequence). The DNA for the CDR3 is TGTGCCAGTAGTAGAGGGGTAGCGGGGAAGGAAGATACGCAGTATTTT. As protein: CASSRGVAGKEDTQYF. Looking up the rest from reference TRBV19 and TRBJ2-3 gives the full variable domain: DGGITQSPKYLFRKEGQNVTLSCEQNLNHDAMYWYRQDPGQGLRLIYYSQIVNDFQKGDIAEGYSVSREKKESFPLTVTSAQKNPTAFYLCASSRGVAGKEDTQYFGPGTRLTVL.

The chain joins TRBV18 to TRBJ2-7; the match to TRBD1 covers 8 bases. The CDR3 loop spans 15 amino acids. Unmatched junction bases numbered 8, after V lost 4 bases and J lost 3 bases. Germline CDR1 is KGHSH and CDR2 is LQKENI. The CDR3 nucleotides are TGTGCCAGCTCACTGACCGGGACAGGAATCTACGAGCAGTACTTC. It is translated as CASSLTGTGIYEQYF.

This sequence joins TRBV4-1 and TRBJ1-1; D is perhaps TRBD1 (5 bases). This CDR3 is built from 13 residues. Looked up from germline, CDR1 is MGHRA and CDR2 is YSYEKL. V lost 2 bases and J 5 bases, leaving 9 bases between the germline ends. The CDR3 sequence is CASSQWGGTEAFF. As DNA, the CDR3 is TGCGCCAGCAGCCAATGGGGCGGGACTGAAGCTTTCTTT.

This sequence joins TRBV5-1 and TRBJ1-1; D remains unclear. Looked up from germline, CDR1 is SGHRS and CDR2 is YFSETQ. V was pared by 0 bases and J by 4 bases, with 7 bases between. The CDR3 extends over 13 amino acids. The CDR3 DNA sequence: TGCGCCAGCAGCTTGGGGGGTGGCACTGAAGCTTTCTTT. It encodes CASSLGGGTEAFF.

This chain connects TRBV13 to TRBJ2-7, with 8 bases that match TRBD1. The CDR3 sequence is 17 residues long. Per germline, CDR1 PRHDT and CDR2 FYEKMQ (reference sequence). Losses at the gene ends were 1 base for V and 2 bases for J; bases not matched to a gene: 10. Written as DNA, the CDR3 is TGTGCCAGCAGCTTAGCTCGAAACCAGGGGGCCCCCTACGAGCAGTACTTC. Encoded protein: CASSLARNQGAPYEQYF.

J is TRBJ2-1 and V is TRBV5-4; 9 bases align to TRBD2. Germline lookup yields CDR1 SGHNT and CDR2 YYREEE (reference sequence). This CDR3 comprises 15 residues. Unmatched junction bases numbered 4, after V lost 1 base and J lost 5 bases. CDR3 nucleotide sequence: TGTGCCAGCAGCTTGTCAGCGGGGGGCGACAATGAGCAGTTCTTC. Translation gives CASSLSAGGDNEQFF.

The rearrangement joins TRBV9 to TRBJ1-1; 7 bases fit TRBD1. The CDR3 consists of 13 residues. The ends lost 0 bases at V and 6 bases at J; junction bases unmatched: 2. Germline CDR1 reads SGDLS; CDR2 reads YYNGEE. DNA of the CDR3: TGTGCCAGCAGCGTAGCAGGGACAGCTGAAGCTTTCTTT. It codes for CASSVAGTAEAFF.

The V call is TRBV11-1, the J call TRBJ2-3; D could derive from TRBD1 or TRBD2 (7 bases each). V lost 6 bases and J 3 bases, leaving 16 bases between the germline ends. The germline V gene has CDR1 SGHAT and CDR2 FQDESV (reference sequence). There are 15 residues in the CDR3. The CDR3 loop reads CASRRTGEGTDTQYF. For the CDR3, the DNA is TGTGCCAGCAGACGAACAGGGGAGGGAACAGATACGCAGTATTTT. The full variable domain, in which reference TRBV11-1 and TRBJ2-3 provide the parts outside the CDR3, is EAEVAQSPRYKITEKSQAVAFWCDPISGHATLYWYRQILGQGPELLVQFQDESVVDDSQLPKDRFSAERLKGVDSTLKIQPAELGDSAMYLCASRRTGEGTDTQYFGPGTRLTVL.

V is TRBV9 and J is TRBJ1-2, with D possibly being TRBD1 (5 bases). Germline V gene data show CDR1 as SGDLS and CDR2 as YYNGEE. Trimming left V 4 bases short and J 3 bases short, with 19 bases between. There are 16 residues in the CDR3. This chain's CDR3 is CASSRGVGTPDYGYTF. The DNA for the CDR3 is TGTGCCAGCAGCCGAGGGGTGGGCACGCCAGACTATGGCTACACCTTC. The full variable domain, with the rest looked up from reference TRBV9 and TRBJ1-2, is DSGVTQTPKHLITATGQRVTLRCSPRSGDLSVYWYQQSLDQGLQFLIQYYNGEERAKGNILERFSAQQFPDLHSELNLSSLELGDSALYFCASSRGVGTPDYGYTFGSGTRLTVV.